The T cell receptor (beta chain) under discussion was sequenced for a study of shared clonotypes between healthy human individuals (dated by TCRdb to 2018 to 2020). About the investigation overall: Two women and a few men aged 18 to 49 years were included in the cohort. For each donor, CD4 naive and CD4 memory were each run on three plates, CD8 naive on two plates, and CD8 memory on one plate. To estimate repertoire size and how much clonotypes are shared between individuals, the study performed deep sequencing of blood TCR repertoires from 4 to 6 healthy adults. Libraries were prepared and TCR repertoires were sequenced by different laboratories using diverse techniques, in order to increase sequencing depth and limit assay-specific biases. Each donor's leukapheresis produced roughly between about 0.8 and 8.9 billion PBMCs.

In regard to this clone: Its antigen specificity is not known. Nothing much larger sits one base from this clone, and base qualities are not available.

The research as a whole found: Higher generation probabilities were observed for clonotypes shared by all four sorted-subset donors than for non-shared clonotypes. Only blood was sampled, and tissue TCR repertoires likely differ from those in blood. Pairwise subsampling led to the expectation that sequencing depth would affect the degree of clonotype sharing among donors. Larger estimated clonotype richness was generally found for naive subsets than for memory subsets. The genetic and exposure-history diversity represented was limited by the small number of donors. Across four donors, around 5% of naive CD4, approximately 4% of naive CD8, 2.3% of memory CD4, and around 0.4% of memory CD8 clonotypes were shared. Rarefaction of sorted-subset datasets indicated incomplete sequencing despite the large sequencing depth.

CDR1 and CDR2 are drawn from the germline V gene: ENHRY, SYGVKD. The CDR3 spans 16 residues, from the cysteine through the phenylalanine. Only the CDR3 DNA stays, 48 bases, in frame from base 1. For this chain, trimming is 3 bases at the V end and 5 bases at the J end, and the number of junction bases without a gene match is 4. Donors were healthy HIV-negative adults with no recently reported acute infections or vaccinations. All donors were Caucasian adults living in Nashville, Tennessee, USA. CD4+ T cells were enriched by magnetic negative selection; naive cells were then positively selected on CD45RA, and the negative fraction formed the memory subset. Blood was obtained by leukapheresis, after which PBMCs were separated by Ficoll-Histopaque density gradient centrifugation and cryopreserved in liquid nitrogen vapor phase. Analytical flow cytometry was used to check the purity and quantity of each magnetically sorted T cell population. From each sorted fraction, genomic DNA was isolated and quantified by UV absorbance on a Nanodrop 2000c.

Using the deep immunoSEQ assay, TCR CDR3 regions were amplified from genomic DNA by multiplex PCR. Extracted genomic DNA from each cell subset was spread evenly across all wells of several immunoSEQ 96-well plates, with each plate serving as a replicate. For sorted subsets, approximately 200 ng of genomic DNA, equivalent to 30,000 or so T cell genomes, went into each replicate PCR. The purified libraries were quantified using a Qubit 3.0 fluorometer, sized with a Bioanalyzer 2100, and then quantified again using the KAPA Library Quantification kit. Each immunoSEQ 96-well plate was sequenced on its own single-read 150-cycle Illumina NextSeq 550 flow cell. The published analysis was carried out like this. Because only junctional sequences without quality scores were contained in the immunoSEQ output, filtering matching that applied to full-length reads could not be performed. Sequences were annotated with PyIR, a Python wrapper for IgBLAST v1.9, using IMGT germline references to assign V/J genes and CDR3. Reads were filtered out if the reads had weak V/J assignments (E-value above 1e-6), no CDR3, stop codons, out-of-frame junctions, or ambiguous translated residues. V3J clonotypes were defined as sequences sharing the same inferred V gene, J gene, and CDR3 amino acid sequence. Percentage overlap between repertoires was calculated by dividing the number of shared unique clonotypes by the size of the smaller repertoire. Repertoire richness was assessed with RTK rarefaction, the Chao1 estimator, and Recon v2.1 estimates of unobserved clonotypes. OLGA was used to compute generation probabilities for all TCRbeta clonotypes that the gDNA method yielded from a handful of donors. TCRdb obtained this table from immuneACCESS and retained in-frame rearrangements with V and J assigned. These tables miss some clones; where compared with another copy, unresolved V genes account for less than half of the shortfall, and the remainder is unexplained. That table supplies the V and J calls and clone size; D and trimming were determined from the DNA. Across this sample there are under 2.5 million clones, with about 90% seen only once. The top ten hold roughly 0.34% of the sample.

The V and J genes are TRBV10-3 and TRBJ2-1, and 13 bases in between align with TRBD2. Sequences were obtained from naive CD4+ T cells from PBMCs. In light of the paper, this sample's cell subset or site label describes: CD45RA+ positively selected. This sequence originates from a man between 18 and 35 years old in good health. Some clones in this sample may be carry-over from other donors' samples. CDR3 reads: CAISELGLAGNNEQFF. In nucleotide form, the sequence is TGTGCCATCAGTGAACTGGGACTAGCGGGAAACAATGAGCAGTTCTTC.